These 14 T cell receptor beta chains share one sample of origin, sequenced in a study of shared clonotypes between healthy human individuals. Profiling relied on immunoSEQ multiplex PCR, and the TCRdb table lists in-frame clones only, not all of them. The sample consists of hundreds of thousands of clones, about nine tenths of them appearing once. The sequenced sample consisted of memory CD8+ T cells sorted from blood. The subset was: CD45RO+ cells pooled with CCR7-negative TemRA cells. The receptors were gathered from a man aged 18 to 29 in good health.

The rearrangement joins TRBV11-2 to TRBJ2-1; D possibly corresponds to TRBD2 (7 bases). Germline CDR1 is SGHAT and CDR2 is FQNNGV. The CDR3 runs 19 residues. The germline V and J ends were trimmed by 7 bases and 1 base, with 26 bases remaining between them. CDR3 loop: CASTSPLGGGRGSYNEQFF. Here the CDR3 DNA reads TGTGCCAGCACCTCTCCCCTAGGGGGGGGGAGAGGATCCTACAATGAGCAGTTCTTC.

The gene calls are TRBV7-9 and TRBJ2-1, with D perhaps TRBD1 or TRBD2 (5 bases each). The CDR3 spans 16 residues. The V gene lost 0 bases and the J gene lost 3 bases, with 12 bases spanning the gap. The germline V gene encodes CDR1 SEHNR and CDR2 FQNEAQ (reference sequence). This chain's CDR3 is CASSLAGRDLYNEQFF. In nucleotides, the CDR3 is TGTGCCAGCAGCTTAGCGGGCAGGGACCTCTACAATGAGCAGTTCTTC. Together with reference TRBV7-9 and TRBJ2-1, the CDR3 gives the full variable domain: DTGVSQNPRHKITKRGQNVTFRCDPISEHNRLYWYRQTLGQGPEFLTYFQNEAQLEKSRLLSDRFSAERPKGSFSTLEIQRTEQGDSAMYLCASSLAGRDLYNEQFFGPGTRLTVL.

The chain combines TRBV4-1 with TRBJ1-1; possibly TRBD1 for D (6 bases). Per germline, CDR1 MGHRA and CDR2 YSYEKL. Trimming left V 0 bases short and J 5 bases short, with 13 bases between. The CDR3 is 15 residues long. The CDR3 nucleotides read TGCGCCAGCAGCCAAGACAGGGGCGGGGGGACTGAAGCTTTCTTT. Translation gives CASSQDRGGGTEAFF.

This rearrangement joins TRBV15 to TRBJ2-3; D remains ambiguous. V lost 5 bases to trimming and J lost 4 bases, with 13 bases between them. Looked up from germline, CDR1 is LNHNV and CDR2 is YYDKDF (reference sequence). CDR3 size: 14 residues. CDR3 sequence reads: CATSADRSPDTQYF. CDR3 nucleotides: TGTGCCACCAGCGCGGATAGGAGTCCAGATACGCAGTATTTT. The full variable domain, rest sourced from reference TRBV15 and TRBJ2-3, is DAMVIQNPRYQVTQFGKPVTLSCSQTLNHNVMYWYQQKSSQAPKLLFHYYDKDFNNEADTPDNFQSRRPNTSFCFLDIRSPGLGDTAMYLCATSADRSPDTQYFGPGTRLTVL.

This chain links TRBV13 with TRBJ2-7; D may match TRBD1 or TRBD2 (5 bases each). Germline loops: CDR1 PRHDT, CDR2 FYEKMQ (reference sequence). The CDR3 is made up of 16 amino acids. With 4 bases removed from V and 4 bases from J, the gap between germline ends came to 20 bases. Here the CDR3 reads CASSSWLGELGYEQYF. The DNA for the CDR3 is TGTGCCAGCAGCTCCTGGCTGGGGGAGTTAGGATACGAGCAGTACTTC.

The chain recombines TRBV27 with TRBJ1-1, with D tentatively TRBD1 (6 bases). V lost 6 bases and J 3 bases, leaving 14 bases between the germline ends. This CDR3 region has 14 residues. Per germline, CDR1 MNHEY and CDR2 SMNVEV (reference sequence). The CDR3 bases are TGTGCCAGCAGGCAACAGGGCCTTGACACTGAAGCTTTCTTT. This gives the protein CASRQQGLDTEAFF.

The chain employs TRBV7-6 and TRBJ2-3; 9 bases are shared with TRBD2. Germline CDR1 reads SGHVS; CDR2 reads FNYEAQ. V shed 1 base, J shed 0 bases, and the junction held 5 bases outside the gene matches. CDR3 size: 17 residues. This CDR3 reads CASSLDLAGLSTDTQYF. In nucleotides, the CDR3 is TGTGCCAGCAGCTTAGACCTAGCGGGGCTTAGCACAGATACGCAGTATTTT.

The chain carries TRBV7-2 and TRBJ1-5, with no clear D. Germline CDR1 SGHTA, CDR2 FQGNSA. This CDR3 region has 15 residues. Trimming took 5 bases from V and 5 from J, leaving 16 bases between them. CDR3 sequence: CASSPYRGTDQPQHF. CDR3 nucleotides: TGTGCCAGCAGCCCCTACCGGGGTACGGATCAGCCCCAGCATTTT.

This rearrangement joins TRBV4-1 to TRBJ2-7, with no clear D. The CDR3 loop spans 17 amino acids. CDR1 is MGHRA and CDR2 is YSYEKL in the germline V gene. Trimming stripped 6 bases from V and 5 bases from J, with 26 bases between. CDR3 in amino acids: CASRLTLRTDFPNEQYF. CDR3 bases: TGCGCCAGCAGACTGACACTAAGGACGGATTTTCCCAACGAGCAGTACTTC.

V gene TRBV27 combines with J gene TRBJ1-6, with D possibly matching TRBD1 (6 bases). CDR1 and CDR2 (germline): MNHEY, SMNVEV (reference sequence). The CDR3 spans 14 residues. Trimming took off 8 bases at V and 10 bases at J, with 18 bases between the two ends. CDR3 sequence: CASGWTEGNSPLHF. CDR3 sequence (DNA): TGTGCCAGCGGTTGGACAGAGGGGAACTCACCCCTCCACTTT.

The gene calls are TRBV4-1 and TRBJ2-3, with 11 bases aligning to TRBD2. V shed 3 bases and J 6 bases; nucleotides not matched to a gene: 5. There are 15 residues in the CDR3. Germline CDR1 reads MGHRA; CDR2 reads YSYEKL. DNA of the CDR3: TGCGCCAGCAGCCACCTTAGCGGGGGGGCGGATACGCAGTATTTT. Translated, it gives CASSHLSGGADTQYF.

The chain joins TRBV28 to TRBJ2-5; 7 nucleotides align to TRBD2. V lost 8 bases to trimming and J lost 2 bases; unmatched junction nucleotides: 5. The CDR3 extends over 13 amino acids. Germline lookup yields CDR1 MDHEN and CDR2 SYDVKM. CDR3: CASASGVQETQYF. The CDR3 nucleotides are TGTGCCAGCGCAAGCGGGGTACAAGAGACCCAGTACTTC.

This chain uses TRBV4-3 with TRBJ2-5, with 8 bases identical to TRBD2. This CDR3 comprises 18 residues. Germline-derived CDR1 and CDR2 are LGHNA and YSLEER. With V trimmed by 1 base and J by 0 bases, 10 bases remained unmatched. DNA of the CDR3: TGCGCCAGCAGCCAAGTTCTTAGCGGGGAGGGGAACCAAGAGACCCAGTACTTC. Translated: CASSQVLSGEGNQETQYF.

The CDR3 sequence: CASSFRDPVSEQYF. Here the CDR3 DNA reads TGTGCCAGTAGTTTCCGGGACCCAGTATCCGAGCAGTACTTC. V usage is TRBV19 and J usage is TRBJ2-7; D may be TRBD1 or TRBD2 (5 bases each). Looked up from germline, CDR1 is LNHDA and CDR2 is SQIVND (reference sequence). Trimming cost V 5 bases and J 6 bases, with 17 bases left between them. CDR3 length: 14 amino acids.